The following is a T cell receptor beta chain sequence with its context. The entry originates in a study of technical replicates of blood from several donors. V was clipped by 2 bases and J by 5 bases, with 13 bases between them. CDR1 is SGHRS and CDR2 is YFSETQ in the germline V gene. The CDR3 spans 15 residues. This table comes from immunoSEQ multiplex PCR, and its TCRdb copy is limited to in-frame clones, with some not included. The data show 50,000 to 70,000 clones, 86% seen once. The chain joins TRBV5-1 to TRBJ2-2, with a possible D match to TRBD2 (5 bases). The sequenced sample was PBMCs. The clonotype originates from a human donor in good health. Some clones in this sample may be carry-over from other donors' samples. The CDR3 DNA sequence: TGCGCCAGCAGCTTACTAGGGTTAGGGACCGGGGAGCTGTTTTTT. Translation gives CASSLLGLGTGELFF. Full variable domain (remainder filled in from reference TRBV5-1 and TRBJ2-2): KAGVTQTPRYLIKTRGQQVTLSCSPISGHRSVSWYQQTPGQGLQFLFEYFSETQRNKGNFPGRFSGRQFSNSRSEMNVSTLELGDSALYLCASSLLGLGTGELFFGEGSRLTVL.